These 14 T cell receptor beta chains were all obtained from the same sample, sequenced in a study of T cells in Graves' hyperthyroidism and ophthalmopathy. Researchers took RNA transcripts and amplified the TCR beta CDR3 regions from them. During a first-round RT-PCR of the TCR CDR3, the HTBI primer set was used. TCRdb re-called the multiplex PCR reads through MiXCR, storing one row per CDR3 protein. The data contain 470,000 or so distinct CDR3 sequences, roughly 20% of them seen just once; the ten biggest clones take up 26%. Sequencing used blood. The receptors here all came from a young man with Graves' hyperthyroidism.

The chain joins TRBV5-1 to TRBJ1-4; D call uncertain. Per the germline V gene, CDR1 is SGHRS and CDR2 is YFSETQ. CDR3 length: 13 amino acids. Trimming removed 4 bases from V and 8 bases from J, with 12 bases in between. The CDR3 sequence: CASSVEGEEKLFF. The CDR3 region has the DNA TGCGCCAGCAGCGTGGAGGGAGAGGAAAAACTGTTTTTT.

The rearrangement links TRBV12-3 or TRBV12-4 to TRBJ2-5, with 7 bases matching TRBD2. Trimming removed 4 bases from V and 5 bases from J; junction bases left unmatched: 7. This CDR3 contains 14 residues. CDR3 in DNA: TGTGCCAGCAGTTCCGACCGACTAGCTGAGACCCAGTACTTC. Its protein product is CASSSDRLAETQYF.

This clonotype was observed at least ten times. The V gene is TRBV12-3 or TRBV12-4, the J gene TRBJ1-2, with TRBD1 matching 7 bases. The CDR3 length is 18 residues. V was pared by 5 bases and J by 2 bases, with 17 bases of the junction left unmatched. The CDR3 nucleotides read TGTGCCAGCAGTATTAGGTCCCCAAACAGGGGCGTAAACTATGGCTACACCTTC. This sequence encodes CASSIRSPNRGVNYGYTF.

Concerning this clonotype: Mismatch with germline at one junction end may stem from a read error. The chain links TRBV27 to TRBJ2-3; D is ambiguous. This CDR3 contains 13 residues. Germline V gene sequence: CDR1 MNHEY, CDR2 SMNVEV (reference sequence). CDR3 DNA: TGTGCCAGCAGTTTATCGTGGGCAGATACGCAGTCTTTT. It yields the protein CASSLSWADTQSF.

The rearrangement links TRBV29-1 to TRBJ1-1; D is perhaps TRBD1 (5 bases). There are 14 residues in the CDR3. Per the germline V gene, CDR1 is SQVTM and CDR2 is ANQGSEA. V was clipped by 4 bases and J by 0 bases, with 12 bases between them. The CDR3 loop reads CSVGPRDLNTEAFF. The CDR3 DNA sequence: TGCAGCGTTGGACCCAGGGATTTGAACACTGAAGCTTTCTTT.

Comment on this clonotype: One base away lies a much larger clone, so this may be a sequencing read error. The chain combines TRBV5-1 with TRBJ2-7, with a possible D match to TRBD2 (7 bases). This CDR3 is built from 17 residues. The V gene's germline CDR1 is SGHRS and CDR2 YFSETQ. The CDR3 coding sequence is TGCGCCAGCGGCTTGGTTGGGGGGGCCTTACTCTCCTACGAGCAGTACTTC. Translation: CASGLVGGALLSYEQYF. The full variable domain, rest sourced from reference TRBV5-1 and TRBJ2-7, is KAGVTQTPRYLIKTRGQQVTLSCSPISGHRSVSWYQQTPGQGLQFLFEYFSETQRNKGNFPGRFSGRQFSNSRSEMNVSTLELGDSALYLCASGLVGGALLSYEQYFGPGTRLTVT.

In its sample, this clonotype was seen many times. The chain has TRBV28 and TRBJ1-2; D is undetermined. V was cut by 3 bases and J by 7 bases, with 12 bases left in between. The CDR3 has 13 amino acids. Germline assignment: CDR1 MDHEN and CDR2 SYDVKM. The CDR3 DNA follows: TGTGCCAGCAGTTTGCTCAAGTCTGGTGGCTACACCTTC. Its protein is CASSLLKSGGYTF.

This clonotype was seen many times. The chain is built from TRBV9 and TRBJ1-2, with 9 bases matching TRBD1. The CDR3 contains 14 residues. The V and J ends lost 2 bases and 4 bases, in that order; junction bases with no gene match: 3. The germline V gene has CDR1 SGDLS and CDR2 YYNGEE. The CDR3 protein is CASSVTGGSYGYTF. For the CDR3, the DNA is TGTGCCAGCAGCGTCACAGGGGGCAGCTATGGCTACACCTTC. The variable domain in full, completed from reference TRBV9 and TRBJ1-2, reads DSGVTQTPKHLITATGQRVTLRCSPRSGDLSVYWYQQSLDQGLQFLIQYYNGEERAKGNILERFSAQQFPDLHSELNLSSLELGDSALYFCASSVTGGSYGYTFGSGTRLTVV.

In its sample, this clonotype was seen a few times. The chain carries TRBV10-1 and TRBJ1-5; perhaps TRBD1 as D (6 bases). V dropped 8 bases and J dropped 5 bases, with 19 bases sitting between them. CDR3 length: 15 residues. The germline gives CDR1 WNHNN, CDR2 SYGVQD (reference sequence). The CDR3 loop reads CASPGGGQLYQPQHF. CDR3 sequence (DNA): TGCGCCAGCCCGGGGGGGGGGCAGCTCTATCAGCCCCAGCATTTT.

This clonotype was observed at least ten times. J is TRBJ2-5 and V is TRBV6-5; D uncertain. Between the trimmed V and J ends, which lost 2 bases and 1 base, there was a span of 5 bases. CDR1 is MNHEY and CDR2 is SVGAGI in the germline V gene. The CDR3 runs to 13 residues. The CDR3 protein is CASSYLPQETQYF. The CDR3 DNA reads TGTGCCAGCAGTTACCTCCCCCAAGAGACCCAGTACTTC.

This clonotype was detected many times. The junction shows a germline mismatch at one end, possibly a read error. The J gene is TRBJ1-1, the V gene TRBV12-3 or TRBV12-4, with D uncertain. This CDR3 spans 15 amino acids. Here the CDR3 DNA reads TGTACCAGCAGTTTGGGGTTGCTCCCGGCGTCAGAAGCTTTCTTT. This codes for CTSSLGLLPASEAFF.

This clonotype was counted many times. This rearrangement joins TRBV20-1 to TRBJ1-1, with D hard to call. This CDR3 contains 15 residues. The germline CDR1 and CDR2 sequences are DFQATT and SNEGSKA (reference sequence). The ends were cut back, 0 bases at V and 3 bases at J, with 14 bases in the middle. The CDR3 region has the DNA TGCAGTGCTAGAGATCCATTTGGAAGGGACACTGAAGCTTTCTTT. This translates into CSARDPFGRDTEAFF.

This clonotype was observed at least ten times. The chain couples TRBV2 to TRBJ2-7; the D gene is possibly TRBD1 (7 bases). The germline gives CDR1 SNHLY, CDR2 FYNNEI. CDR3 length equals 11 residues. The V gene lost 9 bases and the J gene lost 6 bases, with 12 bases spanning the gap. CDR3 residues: CARRQGGEQYF. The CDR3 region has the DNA TGTGCCAGGAGACAGGGAGGCGAGCAGTACTTC.

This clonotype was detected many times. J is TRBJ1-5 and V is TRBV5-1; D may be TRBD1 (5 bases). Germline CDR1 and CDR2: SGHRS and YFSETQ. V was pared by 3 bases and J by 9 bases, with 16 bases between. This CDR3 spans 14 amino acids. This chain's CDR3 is CASSWGTGSGPQHF. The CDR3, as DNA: TGCGCCAGCAGCTGGGGGACGGGGTCAGGGCCCCAGCATTTT.